Following are 20 T cell receptor beta chains from one sample sequenced in a study of cytomegalovirus exposure and HLA in healthy donors. The PCR used 60 Vbeta and 13 Jbeta primers. Libraries were prepared by immunoSEQ multiplex PCR; TCRdb keeps only in-frame clonotypes and omits some of them. The sample has about 170,000 clones, over 75% seen once. Sequenced material: PBMCs. Every receptor here comes from a man aged 35-49 years in good health and CMV-seropositive.

This clone was counted once. The J gene is TRBJ2-3, the V gene TRBV18; 7 positions agree with TRBD2. The germline V gene has CDR1 KGHSH and CDR2 LQKENI. Unmatched junction bases numbered 9, after V lost 2 bases and J lost 4 bases. This CDR3 region has 16 residues. CDR3 DNA: TGTGCCAGCTCACCAAGGGGAGGGAGAGTCGCAGATACGCAGTATTTT. Its protein is CASSPRGGRVADTQYF.

This chain links TRBV19 with TRBJ1-3; 9 bases agree with TRBD1. Germline lookup yields CDR1 LNHDA and CDR2 SQIVND (reference sequence). Losses at the gene ends were 5 bases for V and 4 bases for J; bases not matched to a gene: 9. CDR3 length: 16 amino acids. The CDR3 loop reads CASSSTPGQGGNTIYF. The CDR3 DNA reads TGTGCCAGTAGTTCTACCCCGGGACAGGGAGGAAACACCATATATTTT.

The chain links TRBV9 to TRBJ2-2, with 8 bases that match TRBD2. Germline V CDR1 and CDR2: SGDLS, YYNGEE. This CDR3 has 18 residues. Unmatched junction bases numbered 15, after V lost 3 bases and J lost 5 bases. CDR3 DNA: TGTGCCAGCAGCGCAGCGGTAGTCGGGCGGGAGGTTACCGGGGAGCTGTTTTTT. As protein: CASSAAVVGREVTGELFF.

CDR3 in amino acids: CASSGRFSGRTQETQYF. CDR3 nucleotides: TGTGCCAGCAGCGGACGTTTTAGCGGGAGGACACAAGAGACCCAGTACTTC. The V call is TRBV9, the J call TRBJ2-5; TRBD2 agrees at 10 bases. There are 17 residues in the CDR3. Trimming took 3 bases from V and 2 from J; bases not matched to a gene: 10. CDR1 and CDR2 (germline): SGDLS, YYNGEE.

The rearrangement uses TRBV5-1 and TRBJ1-2; D is possibly TRBD1 (5 bases). CDR3 length: 11 residues. Trimming took off 4 bases at V and 7 bases at J, with 8 bases between the two ends. CDR1 is SGHRS and CDR2 is YFSETQ in the germline V gene. CDR3 residues: CASSGDSGYTF. The CDR3 region has the DNA TGCGCCAGCAGCGGGGACTCTGGCTACACCTTC.

The chain couples TRBV7-3 to TRBJ2-5; 7 nucleotides match TRBD2. The CDR3 covers 15 residues. Germline assignment: CDR1 SGHTA and CDR2 FQGTGA. The ends lost 0 bases at V and 4 bases at J; junction bases unmatched: 5. The CDR3 loop is CASSLTGGMLETQYF. CDR3 DNA sequence: TGTGCCAGCAGCTTAACGGGAGGGATGTTAGAGACCCAGTACTTC. The variable domain in full, with the rest retrieved from reference TRBV7-3 and TRBJ2-5, is GAGVSQTPSNKVTEKGKYVELRCDPISGHTALYWYRQSLGQGPEFLIYFQGTGAADDSGLPNDRFFAVRPEGSVSTLKIQRTERGDSAVYLCASSLTGGMLETQYFGPGTRLLVL.

This clone has more than one count but fewer than ten. The gene calls are TRBV5-6 and TRBJ2-7; 11 nucleotides match TRBD2. Trimming cost V 0 bases and J 7 bases; bases outside gene matches: 6. The CDR3 runs to 15 residues. The germline CDR1 and CDR2 sequences are SGHDT and YYEEEE. The CDR3 bases are TGTGCCAGCAGCTTGGGGTCTAGCGGGAGGCGGGAGCAGTACTTC. Its translation: CASSLGSSGRREQYF. The full variable domain, with the rest looked up from reference TRBV5-6 and TRBJ2-7, is DAGVTQSPTHLIKTRGQQVTLRCSPKSGHDTVSWYQQALGQGPQFIFQYYEEEERQRGNFPDRFSGHQFPNYSSELNVNALLLGDSALYLCASSLGSSGRREQYFGPGTRLTVT.

This clone was detected a few times. The chain recombines TRBV6-1 with TRBJ2-1; 13 bases are shared with TRBD2. The CDR3 loop spans 14 amino acids. Trimming removed 3 bases from V and 15 bases from J; junction bases left unmatched: 8. Germline V CDR1 and CDR2: MNHNS, SASEGT. DNA of the CDR3: TGTGCCAGCAGTGAGTTCGGACTAGCGGGAGTTTCGTTCTTC. Translating gives CASSEFGLAGVSFF.

This rearrangement joins TRBV4-1 to TRBJ2-7, with TRBD1 matching 7 bases. Germline values: CDR1 MGHRA, CDR2 YSYEKL. The CDR3 has 17 amino acids. J lost 2 bases, V lost 5 bases, and 15 bases had no gene match. The CDR3 sequence is CASSSAPRLGTAYEQYF. The DNA for the CDR3 is TGCGCCAGCAGCTCGGCTCCGAGACTCGGGACAGCCTACGAGCAGTACTTC.

The chain is built from TRBV5-1 and TRBJ2-3; TRBD2 aligns across 8 bases. CDR3 size: 14 residues. J gave up 6 bases and V 1 base, and 4 bases lay outside the gene matches. Germline CDR1 is SGHRS and CDR2 is YFSETQ. CDR3: CASSLSGGKDTQYF. DNA for the CDR3: TGCGCCAGCAGCTTGTCGGGAGGGAAGGATACGCAGTATTTT. The entire variable domain, with the rest obtained from reference TRBV5-1 and TRBJ2-3, is as follows: KAGVTQTPRYLIKTRGQQVTLSCSPISGHRSVSWYQQTPGQGLQFLFEYFSETQRNKGNFPGRFSGRQFSNSRSEMNVSTLELGDSALYLCASSLSGGKDTQYFGPGTRLTVL.

This chain links TRBV6-5 with TRBJ2-7; 7 bases align to TRBD2. This CDR3 is built from 14 residues. V was pared by 5 bases and J by 4 bases, with 8 bases of the junction left unmatched. From germline, CDR1 is MNHEY and CDR2 SVGAGI. CDR3 sequence (DNA): TGTGCCAGCAGTAGACTAGCCCCGGGTTACGAGCAGTACTTC. Its translation: CASSRLAPGYEQYF.

This clone occurred a few times. The chain combines TRBV7-9 with TRBJ2-3, with 7 bases that match TRBD2. The J segment lost 3 bases and the V segment lost 4 bases, leaving 13 bases of the junction unmatched. Germline V CDR1 and CDR2: SEHNR, FQNEAQ (reference sequence). The CDR3 consists of 17 residues. CDR3 nucleotide sequence: TGTGCCAGCAGCTCGCCATGGGGCGGGAGTAAAACAGATACGCAGTATTTT. The encoded protein is CASSSPWGGSKTDTQYF. Filled out from reference TRBV7-9 and TRBJ2-3, the complete variable domain reads DTGVSQNPRHKITKRGQNVTFRCDPISEHNRLYWYRQTLGQGPEFLTYFQNEAQLEKSRLLSDRFSAERPKGSFSTLEIQRTEQGDSAMYLCASSSPWGGSKTDTQYFGPGTRLTVL.

The chain couples TRBV28 to TRBJ1-1; D might be TRBD1 (5 bases). Germline values: CDR1 MDHEN, CDR2 SYDVKM. The V and J ends lost 5 bases and 5 bases respectively, with 15 bases between them. This CDR3 has 14 amino acids. CDR3 protein: CASSPRWGGTEAFF. CDR3 DNA: TGTGCCAGCAGTCCCCGGTGGGGGGGGACTGAAGCTTTCTTT. Filled out from reference TRBV28 and TRBJ1-1, the complete variable domain reads DVKVTQSSRYLVKRTGEKVFLECVQDMDHENMFWYRQDPGLGLRLIYFSYDVKMKEKGDIPEGYSVSREKKERFSLILESASTNQTSMYLCASSPRWGGTEAFFGQGTRLTVV.

The rearrangement joins TRBV5-1 to TRBJ1-4; 9 bases match TRBD1. This CDR3 has 15 residues. V gave up 0 bases and J gave up 5 bases; unmatched junction bases: 2. Germline values: CDR1 SGHRS, CDR2 YFSETQ. The CDR3 reads CASSLVGTGNEKLFF. The CDR3, as DNA: TGCGCCAGCAGCTTGGTTGGGACAGGGAATGAAAAACTGTTTTTT.

This clone has just one count. The chain has TRBV10-1 and TRBJ2-7; D possibly corresponds to TRBD1 (6 bases). V lost 0 bases and J lost 8, with 20 bases in between. Germline V gene sequence: CDR1 WNHNN, CDR2 SYGVQD (reference sequence). The CDR3 covers 16 residues. The CDR3 DNA is TGCGCCAGCAGTGAGTCGCTTGGGACACCAAAGTATAAGCAGTACTTC. It yields the protein CASSESLGTPKYKQYF.

The rearrangement uses TRBV9 and TRBJ1-3, with a possible D match to TRBD1 (6 bases). Germline assignment: CDR1 SGDLS and CDR2 YYNGEE. CDR3 length equals 15 residues. V gave up 0 bases and J gave up 7 bases, with 14 bases separating them. The CDR3 region has the DNA TGTGCCAGCAGCGTAGAGGGACAACCCTGGAACACCATATATTTT. It is translated as CASSVEGQPWNTIYF.

This clone was counted only a few times. The chain links TRBV5-1 to TRBJ2-1; 7 nucleotides agree with TRBD1. The CDR3 consists of 13 residues. Germline loops: CDR1 SGHRS, CDR2 YFSETQ. The trim removed 5 bases at V and 10 bases at J, leaving 9 bases unmatched. This CDR3 reads CASRVQGSGEQFF. The CDR3 DNA sequence: TGCGCCAGCAGAGTACAGGGGTCAGGGGAGCAGTTCTTC.

The chain employs TRBV7-2 and TRBJ1-1; weak D call: TRBD1 (5 bases). Germline V CDR1 and CDR2: SGHTA, FQGNSA. CDR3 size: 15 residues. Between the trimmed V and J ends, which lost 5 bases and 3 bases, there was a span of 16 bases. The CDR3: CASSGGSGPDTEAFF. The CDR3 region has the DNA TGTGCCAGCAGCGGGGGGTCGGGCCCGGACACTGAAGCTTTCTTT.

The sample holds a few counts of this clone. Other DNA variants within this sample encode the same CDR3. V usage is TRBV6-5 and J usage is TRBJ2-2, with a weak D call TRBD2 (5 bases). The germline V gene encodes CDR1 MNHEY and CDR2 SVGAGI. Trimming stripped 5 bases from V and 5 bases from J, with 9 bases between. The CDR3 extends over 13 amino acids. CDR3: CASSRGYTGELFF. CDR3 nucleotide sequence: TGTGCCAGCAGTCGAGGGTATACCGGGGAGCTGTTTTTT.

This clone was observed a few times. V gene TRBV19 combines with J gene TRBJ1-5; tentatively, D is TRBD1 (5 bases). This CDR3 is 17 amino acids long. V was pared by 0 bases and J by 6 bases, with 18 bases between. The germline V gene has CDR1 LNHDA and CDR2 SQIVND (reference sequence). The CDR3 coding sequence is TGTGCCAGTAGTATAGATCTGGAGCGCAGGGAGGCTCAGCCCCAGCATTTT. It yields the protein CASSIDLERREAQPQHF.